This T cell receptor beta chain was identified in a study of blood T cells in healthy people across ages (dated by TCRdb to 2015 to 2017). Broadly, across the study: In model experiments, template switching captured about one uniquely barcoded TCR beta cDNA molecule for every two T cells. Age-related changes in TCR beta repertoire diversity were measured in the study by deep sequencing normalized with unique cDNA molecular identifiers. The donors were split into four age groups: young (average around 15 years), middle-aged (roughly 40), aged (more than 55) and long-lived (roughly 80). Two additional independent replicas of 1 million unique cDNA reads from the same blood draw were analyzed for two donors (one aged 18 to 30 and one aged 80 or older).

To note about this clonotype: The clone's antigen remains unknown. No base quality information exists; no much larger clone differs at one position.

Beyond this particular receptor, the publication reports: The long-lived group showed more naive CD4+ T cells, fewer expanded clones and increased TCR diversity than the aged group, suggesting age selection. Observed TCR beta diversity per million T cells fell roughly linearly with age, and a significant reduction was already apparent by age around 40. Estimates of total diversity based on one million sequenced T cells were considered lower bounds and underestimates. Since profiling was done on bulk unsorted PBMCs, naive and antigen-experienced compartments could not be conclusively compared. A strong correlation was found between observed TCR beta diversity and the percentage of naive T cells measured by flow cytometry. Because donor CMV infection status was unknown, age-related changes in expanded clonotypes were potentially confounded.

The roughly 39 donors, aged about 6 to 95 years, were systemically healthy Caucasian individuals from Russia. Each donor gave 8 to 10 milliliters of peripheral blood, drawn into EDTA-treated Vacutainer tubes. Ficoll-Paque density-gradient centrifugation was used to isolate PBMCs, with at least 7 million per sample. Trizol reagent was used to extract total RNA from PBMCs, with at least 6 micrograms per sample. The percentages of naive CD45RAhigh/CD27high T cells were determined by flow cytometry on a PBMC aliquot from every donor. Reading the germline V gene gives CDR1 MNHEY and CDR2 SVGEGT. At the junction V is shortened by 0 bases and J by 2 bases, with 20 bases in between. Counted from cysteine to phenylalanine, this CDR3 has 18 amino acids. CDR3 DNA is the only sequence kept; it has 54 bases, read in frame from the first base. Libraries were prepared through 5' RACE. Sequencing was carried out with an Illumina HiSeq 2500. A second PCR of about 7 to 12 cycles was performed with a sample-barcoded 5' primer and a J-beta primer mix. A template-switch 5' adaptor carrying 12 random nucleotides introduced a unique molecular identifier onto each TCR beta cDNA molecule. Each sample yielded at least 2.5 million CDR3-containing paired-end reads. First-strand cDNA was synthesized from all RNA with the Mint cDNA synthesis kit, primed by a TRBC-specific oligonucleotide. All cDNA was treated with uracil-DNA glycosylase and then went through a first 18-cycle PCR with the universal primers M1SS and BC2_uni_R. The source study handled its data this way. Each sample was normalized by randomly selecting 1 million high-quality reads, each carrying a distinct molecular identifier. Reads sharing molecular identifiers were discarded rather than binned into consensus sequences. MiTCR, set to a Q25 quality threshold and the strictest error-elimination algorithm, was used for CDR3 identification, clonotype clustering and error correction. A nonparametric unseen species model with Euler transformation was used to estimate lower-bound total TCR beta diversity. TCRdb passed the public sequencing reads through fastp at Q25 and MiXCR, retaining productive beta sequences. Duplicate CDR3 protein sequences are folded into a single record with the most common DNA and genes. The V and J calls, along with clone size, are taken from TCRdb and not from the paper's own processing. The sample table shows 780,000 or so distinct CDR3 sequences, and roughly 25% are seen once. The ten biggest clones cover approximately 3.7% of the sample.

These sequences were also reported in another study, on T cells of mothers and their children. Per the second study: Nine systemically healthy Caucasian individuals served as donors, namely three mothers together with their six children. cDNA synthesis used all of the extracted RNA, with around 1.5 ug of RNA in each 15 ul reaction. Sample barcodes and 2-4 random nucleotides were added via the M1S primer in the second PCR. Over 9.5 million TCR beta CDR3 reads were obtained for each mother, and around 3 million reads were obtained for each child. In both related and unrelated pairs, thymic selection shapes the output of TCR recombination in a similar way, with inherited differences having only a minor effect. Normalized repertoire overlap in related mother-child pairs was always slightly higher than in unrelated mother-child pairs, but the difference was never significant. Persistent microchimeric T cell clones were not detected, at a sensitivity of 95 to 100 clones per million clonotypes. Deep NGS was used in the study to compare the TCR beta repertoires of mothers and children and to look for features that separate related mother-child pairs from unrelated individuals. On average, the children were about 12 +/- 4 years old, while the mothers were around 40 +/- 4 years old. After adapters were ligated using NEBNext reagents, the libraries underwent 100+100 nt paired-end sequencing on an Illumina HiSeq 2000. To prevent cross-contamination, the mother and child libraries were prepared one month apart and sequenced in separate runs. Each donor had between 500,000 and 2,000,000 distinct TCR beta clonotypes identified. Naive TCR beta clonotypes were estimated from low-frequency clonotypes matched to each donor's FACS-determined naive share, without sorting.

The material sequenced was blood. The chain links TRBV6-2 or TRBV6-3 with TRBJ2-7; the D gene is perhaps TRBD1 or TRBD2, as each covers 5 bases. The TCR was taken from a boy younger than 18 in good health. The CDR3 region reads CASSYSRDGRGGPYEQYF. The DNA reads as follows: TGTGCCAGCAGTTACTCGAGGGACGGTCGTGGCGGACCCTACGAGCAGTACTTC.